These T cell receptor beta chains were read from a single sample in a study of cytomegalovirus exposure and HLA in healthy donors. Only in-frame clones appear in the TCRdb table, and some are missing; sequencing was by immunoSEQ multiplex PCR. The sample shows about 140,000 clones, approximately 86% of them seen only once. Material: PBMCs. These receptors came from a woman between 40 and 50 years old in good health and CMV-seronegative. Each CDR3 is given with its conserved first and last residue. The D gene is left open where the match is weak. Some rows mark clone size as missing; the rest say once, few, many or name a class of expanded clone.

v_gene	abundance	d_gene	j_gene	CDR3aa	CDR3nt
TRBV28	once	.	TRBJ1-2	CASSSQLWDYGYTF	TGTGCCAGCAGTTCCCAACTATGGGACTATGGCTACACCTTC
TRBV25-1	.	TRBD1	TRBJ2-5	CASSELGQGAGETQYF	TGTGCCAGCAGTGAATTGGGACAGGGGGCAGGGGAGACCCAGTACTTC
TRBV11-1	.	TRBD2	TRBJ2-1	CASTPGRGANEQFF	TGTGCCAGCACCCCTGGGCGGGGGGCCAATGAGCAGTTCTTC
TRBV6-6	.	.	TRBJ2-2	CASRQGRDTGELFF	TGTGCCAGCAGACAGGGCCGGGACACCGGGGAGCTGTTTTTT
TRBV6-1	few	TRBD1	TRBJ1-2	CASSDLWQGVSYTF	TGTGCCAGCAGTGACCTCTGGCAGGGGGTGAGCTACACCTTC
TRBV19	.	.	TRBJ2-3	CASRGSGLTDTQYF	TGTGCCAGTAGAGGTAGCGGACTCACAGATACGCAGTATTTT
TRBV4-3	.	TRBD2	TRBJ2-7	CASSPGLAGDYEQYF	TGCGCCAGCAGCCCAGGACTAGCGGGAGATTACGAGCAGTACTTC
TRBV7-2	.	TRBD1	TRBJ2-2	CASSSSGTGGLFF	TGTGCCAGCAGCTCCTCCGGGACAGGGGGGCTGTTTTTT
TRBV27	.	TRBD2	TRBJ2-3	CASSFSGRVTDTQYF	TGTGCCAGCAGTTTTAGCGGGAGAGTGACAGATACGCAGTATTTT
TRBV5-4	.	TRBD2	TRBJ2-3	CASRLAGVHPDTQYF	TGTGCCAGCAGACTAGCGGGAGTACACCCAGATACGCAGTATTTT
TRBV2	once	.	TRBJ1-2	CASRRQGNGYTF	TGTGCCAGCAGGCGTCAGGGAAACGGCTACACCTTC
TRBV28	.	.	TRBJ2-1	CASSTGSLPNNEQFF	TGTGCCAGCAGTACAGGTTCGTTACCGAACAATGAGCAGTTCTTC
TRBV4-3	.	.	TRBJ1-1	CASSQGSIRGEQWHTEAFF	TGCGCCAGCAGCCAAGGGTCGATACGGGGTGAGCAGTGGCACACTGAAGCTTTCTTT
TRBV5-1	once	TRBD1	TRBJ2-3	CASSVDRGGGTDTQYF	TGCGCCAGCAGCGTAGACAGGGGAGGAGGCACAGATACGCAGTATTTT
TRBV5-1	.	TRBD1	TRBJ1-5	CASSLDGTGFNQPQHF	TGCGCCAGCAGCTTGGACGGGACAGGATTTAATCAGCCCCAGCATTTT
TRBV4-1	few	TRBD2	TRBJ2-1	CASSTLAGVHNEQFF	TGCGCCAGCAGCACACTAGCGGGAGTACACAATGAGCAGTTCTTC
TRBV5-1	.	.	TRBJ2-1	CASSLSGGIYNEQFF	TGCGCCAGCAGCTTAAGCGGCGGGATCTACAATGAGCAGTTCTTC
TRBV27	.	.	TRBJ2-3	CASSRTATTDTQYF	TGTGCCAGCAGTCGGACTGCGACCACAGATACGCAGTATTTT
TRBV10-3	.	TRBD2	TRBJ2-1	CAISPLAGEFDNEQFF	TGTGCCATCAGCCCCCTAGCGGGAGAGTTTGACAATGAGCAGTTCTTC
TRBV7-3	.	TRBD2	TRBJ2-1	CASSFRLAGYNEQFF	TGTGCCAGCAGCTTCCGACTAGCGGGGTACAATGAGCAGTTCTTC
TRBV30	.	.	TRBJ2-1	CAWNLAVIYNEQFF	TGTGCCTGGAATCTTGCGGTTATTTACAATGAGCAGTTCTTC
TRBV7-2	.	TRBD2	TRBJ2-3	CASSLGVSGDTQYF	TGTGCCAGCAGCTTAGGGGTTAGCGGGGATACGCAGTATTTT
TRBV30	.	.	TRBJ2-6	CAWATYSSSGANVLTF	TGTGCCTGGGCCACCTATTCTAGTTCTGGGGCCAACGTCCTGACTTTC
TRBV7-9	few	.	TRBJ1-3	CASSLWEAGNTIYF	TGTGCCAGCAGCTTATGGGAGGCTGGAAACACCATATATTTT
TRBV7-9	.	TRBD2	TRBJ2-7	CAIGGRSYEQYF	TGTGCTATCGGGGGGAGGTCCTACGAGCAGTACTTC
TRBV6-6	.	.	TRBJ1-5	CASSYSRQSNQPQHF	TGTGCCAGCAGTTACTCGCGACAAAGCAATCAGCCCCAGCATTTT
TRBV7-9	.	.	TRBJ1-2	CSSSLGAERGYTF	TGTTCCAGCAGCTTGGGGGCGGAAAGGGGCTACACCTTC
TRBV30	few	.	TRBJ2-3	CAWSVRGDTQYF	TGTGCCTGGAGTGTACGCGGAGATACGCAGTATTTT
TRBV7-9	.	.	TRBJ2-7	CASSLVGDEQYF	TGTGCCAGCAGCTTAGTAGGGGACGAGCAGTACTTC
TRBV4-2	.	.	TRBJ2-7	CASSQSSGALSYEQYF	TGTGCCAGCAGCCAATCCAGCGGAGCCCTGTCCTACGAGCAGTACTTC
TRBV5-1	.	.	TRBJ2-3	CASSLKAVADTQYF	TGCGCCAGCAGCTTGAAAGCTGTGGCAGATACGCAGTATTTT
TRBV10-3	.	.	TRBJ1-5	CAISESAGRGVGGQPQHF	TGTGCCATCAGTGAGTCGGCAGGGAGGGGGGTCGGCGGTCAGCCCCAGCATTTT
TRBV7-6	few	TRBD1	TRBJ1-2	CASSPTHDRGYGYTF	TGTGCCAGCAGCCCAACCCACGACAGGGGGTATGGCTACACCTTC
TRBV28	once	.	TRBJ2-1	CASSFRNEQFF	TGTGCCAGCAGTTTCCGGAATGAGCAGTTCTTC
TRBV6-5	once	TRBD2	TRBJ2-3	CASSYLAGSPDTQYF	TGTGCCAGCAGTTACTTAGCGGGATCCCCAGATACGCAGTATTTT
TRBV7-9	.	.	TRBJ2-5	CSSSPGTLETQYF	TGTTCCAGCAGCCCAGGGACTTTGGAGACCCAGTACTTC
TRBV5-4	.	TRBD2	TRBJ2-1	CASSAGLAGDEQFF	TGTGCCAGCAGCGCGGGACTAGCGGGCGATGAGCAGTTCTTC
TRBV27	few	.	TRBJ2-1	CASSLLGGVGYNEQFF	TGTGCCAGCAGTTTATTGGGGGGAGTGGGCTACAATGAGCAGTTCTTC
TRBV2	.	.	TRBJ1-5	CASRGQPNQPQHF	TGTGCCAGCAGAGGACAGCCCAATCAGCCCCAGCATTTT
TRBV13	.	.	TRBJ2-1	CASSLILASVDEQFF	TGTGCCAGCAGCTTAATCCTAGCGTCCGTCGATGAGCAGTTCTTC
TRBV11-3	.	TRBD1	TRBJ1-1	CASTRQGWTEAFF	TGTGCCAGCACTCGACAGGGGTGGACTGAAGCTTTCTTT
TRBV23-1	.	.	TRBJ1-2	CASSRRAGGFYGYTF	TGCGCCAGCAGTCGGCGAGCGGGGGGCTTCTATGGCTACACCTTC
TRBV29-1	.	.	TRBJ1-1	CSVDSGGRMNTEAFF	TGCAGCGTTGATAGCGGGGGACGGATGAACACTGAAGCTTTCTTT
TRBV5-1	.	TRBD1	TRBJ2-7	CASSIGTVYYEQYF	TGCGCCAGCAGCATTGGGACAGTCTACTACGAGCAGTACTTC
TRBV11-3	.	.	TRBJ2-3	CASSIRAEDTQYF	TGTGCCAGCAGCATTAGAGCGGAAGATACGCAGTATTTT
TRBV5-8	.	TRBD1	TRBJ1-5	CASSIDRGGQPQHF	TGTGCCAGCAGCATAGACAGGGGTGGTCAGCCCCAGCATTTT
TRBV5-1	.	TRBD2	TRBJ2-1	CASSLAGGPGNEQFF	TGCGCCAGCAGCCTAGCGGGAGGGCCGGGGAATGAGCAGTTCTTC
TRBV6-1	.	.	TRBJ2-5	CASCRARGQETQYF	TGTGCCAGCTGTCGGGCCAGGGGCCAAGAGACCCAGTACTTC